The 26 T cell receptor beta chains in this list originate from one sample, sequenced in a study of shared clonotypes between healthy human individuals (dated by TCRdb to about 2020). To prepare the library, the immunoSEQ multiplex PCR assay was applied. Here the immuneACCESS table is served through TCRdb, limited to in-frame sequences with V and J called. Missing clones are a known gap in these copies; in checked studies unresolved V genes cover under half, and the rest lacks a known reason. For this sample the table gives 650,000 to 750,000 clones, of which more than 70% were detected only once. About 2% of the sample lies in the top ten. What was sequenced was memory CD4+ T cells sorted from blood. The cell subset or site label corresponds to: CD45RA-negative fraction. The receptors stem from a woman in her 30s in good health.

This chain connects TRBV29-1 to TRBJ1-1; 10 bases match TRBD1. With V trimmed by 8 bases and J by 3 bases, 9 bases remained unmatched. This CDR3 is 14 amino acids long. Germline CDR1 reads SQVTM; CDR2 reads ANQGSEA. CDR3 region: CSSKTGGRDTEAFF. The CDR3 DNA reads as TGCAGCTCCAAGACAGGGGGCAGGGACACTGAAGCTTTCTTT.

The CDR3 loop reads CATSRDQGLAGDDEQYF. For the CDR3, the DNA is TGTGCCACCAGCAGAGATCAGGGACTAGCGGGAGACGACGAGCAGTACTTC. The chain has TRBV15 and TRBJ2-7; 14 nucleotides line up with TRBD2. The length of the CDR3 is 17 residues. Germline V gives CDR1 LNHNV, CDR2 YYDKDF (reference sequence). The ends lost 0 bases at V and 5 bases at J; junction bases unmatched: 6.

The chain joins TRBV5-1 to TRBJ1-2; unclear D gene. Between the trimmed V and J ends, which lost 0 bases and 6 bases, there was a span of 6 bases. CDR3 size: 12 residues. Germline V gene sequence: CDR1 SGHRS, CDR2 YFSETQ. The CDR3 sequence is CASSLDSDGYTF. CDR3 coding DNA: TGCGCCAGCAGCTTGGACTCGGATGGCTACACCTTC.

About this clone: Other nucleotide sequences from this sample produce the same CDR3. V gene TRBV5-1 combines with J gene TRBJ2-1, with D maybe TRBD1 (6 bases). Germline assignment: CDR1 SGHRS and CDR2 YFSETQ. Trimming took 4 bases from V and 0 from J, leaving 11 bases between them. The CDR3 contains 15 residues. In DNA form, the CDR3 reads TGCGCCAGCAGCCAGGACAGTTCCTCCTACAATGAGCAGTTCTTC. This encodes CASSQDSSSYNEQFF.

The V gene is TRBV18, the J gene TRBJ2-1; D might be TRBD1 (5 bases). The length of the CDR3 is 13 residues. Germline lookup yields CDR1 KGHSH and CDR2 LQKENI. V was shortened by 3 bases and J by 8 bases, with 11 bases between the two germline ends. CDR3 DNA sequence: TGTGCCAGCTCACCTCCGCAGGGCCATGAGCAGTTCTTC. Its translation is CASSPPQGHEQFF.

The chain has TRBV5-1 and TRBJ2-2; 7 bases map to TRBD1. After removal of 3 bases from V and 4 bases from J, the junction contained 3 bases not matched to a gene. Germline CDR1 reads SGHRS; CDR2 reads YFSETQ. The CDR3 runs to 14 residues. The CDR3 spells CASSSGQFTGELFF. The CDR3 region has the DNA TGCGCCAGCAGCTCGGGACAGTTCACCGGGGAGCTGTTTTTT.

This chain uses TRBV20-1 with TRBJ2-5, with D perhaps being TRBD1 or TRBD2 (5 bases each). The J call may be mistaken, given a closer DNA end match to TRBJ2-7. This CDR3 is built from 11 residues. Germline assignment: CDR1 DFQATT and CDR2 SNEGSKA (reference sequence). In DNA, the CDR3 is TGCAGTGGAGGGGTCACCTACGAGCAGTACTTC. Translated, it gives CSGGVTYEQYF.

This clone has a single count. Written as DNA, the CDR3 is TGTGCCAGCAGCCCCCCCGGGGTCGGGTATGGCTACACCTTC. Its protein product is CASSPPGVGYGYTF. The chain links TRBV7-9 to TRBJ1-2, with D unclear. The germline V gene encodes CDR1 SEHNR and CDR2 FQNEAQ (reference sequence). With 5 bases removed from V and 5 bases from J, the gap between germline ends came to 15 bases. The CDR3 extends over 14 amino acids.

Only one count was recorded for this clone. The chain joins TRBV7-8 to TRBJ2-5; TRBD1 matches at 11 bases. CDR1 and CDR2 from the germline V gene are SGHVS and FQNEAQ. The CDR3 totals 15 residues. The V gene end was trimmed by 3 bases and the J gene end by 4 bases; junction bases not matched to a gene: 4. The DNA of the CDR3 is TGTGCCAGCAGCTTCGGACAGGGGGCTTTAGAGACCCAGTACTTC. Its translation is CASSFGQGALETQYF.

This clone occurred a few times. The chain carries TRBV7-7 and TRBJ1-3; D gene uncertain. Germline V lookup: CDR1 SSHAT, CDR2 FNYEAQ (reference sequence). V lost 4 bases and J 0 bases, leaving 10 bases between the germline ends. The CDR3 runs 15 residues. Here the CDR3 DNA reads TGTGCCAGCAGCTCAAGGGCCATCTCTGGAAACACCATATATTTT. Translation gives CASSSRAISGNTIYF.

This clone showed up just once. The chain is built from TRBV11-2 and TRBJ2-7, with D perhaps matching TRBD1 (5 bases). Germline V lookup: CDR1 SGHAT, CDR2 FQNNGV. Trimming took 5 bases from V and 2 from J, leaving 13 bases between them. The CDR3 is made up of 14 amino acids. CDR3 residues: CASSRRQGTYEQYF. The CDR3 region has the DNA TGTGCCAGCAGCCGTCGGCAGGGAACCTACGAGCAGTACTTC.

The CDR3 is CASSLTAGQISGANVLTF. CDR3 in DNA: TGTGCCAGCAGCTTAACTGCGGGACAGATCTCTGGGGCCAACGTCCTGACTTTC. V and J are TRBV7-3 and TRBJ2-6, with D tentatively TRBD1 (7 bases). The CDR3 has 18 residues. Germline V gene data show CDR1 as SGHTA and CDR2 as FQGTGA. V was clipped by 0 bases and J by 0 bases, with 12 bases between them.

This clone was observed once. The rearrangement uses TRBV30 and TRBJ2-3; 7 bases match TRBD2. Unmatched junction bases numbered 8, after V lost 0 bases and J lost 14 bases. CDR3 size: 12 residues. The V gene's germline CDR1 is GTSNPN and CDR2 SVGIG (reference sequence). The CDR3 DNA is TGTGCCTGGAGTGTACGAGGGAGGGGCCCGTATTTT. As protein: CAWSVRGRGPYF.

The chain uses TRBV28 and TRBJ1-5, with 8 bases that match TRBD1. The germline CDR1 and CDR2 sequences are MDHEN and SYDVKM. CDR3 length: 16 amino acids. With 1 base clipped from V and 6 bases from J, the junction kept 8 bases outside the gene matches. The CDR3 reads CASSLLGRGRGQPQHF. The CDR3 DNA reads TGTGCCAGCAGTTTATTGGGCAGGGGGCGCGGTCAGCCCCAGCATTTT.

The V and J genes are TRBV5-1 and TRBJ2-5; the D call may be TRBD1 or TRBD2 (5 bases each). The CDR3 has 12 amino acids. V was cut by 5 bases and J by 4 bases, with 9 bases left in between. Looked up from germline, CDR1 is SGHRS and CDR2 is YFSETQ. The CDR3 region is CASSVRGETQYF. CDR3 nucleotide sequence: TGCGCCAGCAGTGTGAGGGGAGAGACCCAGTACTTC.

The CDR3 reads CASSQNKNTEAFF. The CDR3 DNA follows: TGTGCCAGCAGTCAGAACAAGAACACTGAAGCTTTCTTT. V usage is TRBV6-1 and J usage is TRBJ1-1, with no clear D. The CDR3 totals 13 residues. The V gene lost 5 bases and the J gene lost 1 base, with 8 bases spanning the gap. The germline CDR1 and CDR2 sequences are MNHNS and SASEGT.

The V and J genes are TRBV15 and TRBJ2-1; TRBD2 aligns across 14 bases. V trimming: 9 bases; J trimming: 6 bases; junction bases outside the gene matches: 16. Germline V gives CDR1 LNHNV, CDR2 YYDKDF (reference sequence). CDR3 length: 18 residues. Written as DNA, the CDR3 is TGTGCCACTTTGTGGCCCGGGACTAGCGGGGGATCTCCCAATGAGCAGTTCTTC. Amino acids: CATLWPGTSGGSPNEQFF.

The chain uses TRBV4-2 and TRBJ2-5; possible D gene TRBD2, 6 bases. V dropped 2 bases and J dropped 1 base, with 14 bases sitting between them. The germline V gene has CDR1 LGHNA and CDR2 YNFKEQ. The CDR3 is 16 residues long. The CDR3 reads CASSQTGDPPQETQYF. The CDR3 coding sequence is TGTGCCAGCAGCCAAACGGGGGACCCTCCCCAAGAGACCCAGTACTTC.

Many counts were recorded for this clone. The V gene is TRBV6-6, the J gene TRBJ2-5; a weak D match, TRBD1 (6 bases). V was shortened by 0 bases and J by 6 bases, with 11 bases between the two germline ends. The germline V gene encodes CDR1 MNHNY and CDR2 SVGAGI (reference sequence). The CDR3 consists of 14 residues. CDR3 sequence: CASSYSGRGKTQYF. The CDR3 DNA reads as TGTGCCAGCAGTTACTCGGGCAGGGGCAAGACCCAGTACTTC.

This clone has more than one count but fewer than ten. The chain combines TRBV6-6 with TRBJ2-2, with D unresolved. Germline CDR1 MNHNY, CDR2 SVGAGI (reference sequence). The ends were cut back, 6 bases at V and 7 bases at J, with 9 bases in the middle. The CDR3 is 12 amino acids. The CDR3 region has the DNA TGTGCCAGCAGGAACTTTGGCGGGGAGCTGTTTTTT. Its protein is CASRNFGGELFF.

V gene TRBV6-6 combines with J gene TRBJ2-5; 13 bases line up with TRBD2. The CDR3 totals 15 residues. Per germline, CDR1 MNHNY and CDR2 SVGAGI (reference sequence). After removal of 5 bases from V and 3 bases from J, the junction contained 3 bases not matched to a gene. This chain's CDR3 is CASSAGTSGKETQYF. In DNA form, the CDR3 reads TGTGCCAGCAGTGCCGGGACTAGCGGGAAAGAGACCCAGTACTTC.

In this sample, this clone turned up a few times. J is TRBJ1-5 and V is TRBV5-1; TRBD1 is a possible D gene (6 bases). Germline V lookup: CDR1 SGHRS, CDR2 YFSETQ. V lost 4 bases to trimming and J lost 8 bases, with 22 bases between them. This CDR3 contains 16 residues. The CDR3 DNA follows: TGCGCCAGCAGCCCGGGTTTAAGGGGGGCCAGTGAGCCCCAGCATTTT. Its translation: CASSPGLRGASEPQHF.

This rearrangement joins TRBV12-2 to TRBJ2-3; TRBD2 is the table's D call and was not checked against the DNA. TRBV12-2 is marked as a pseudogene. The length of the CDR3 is 16 residues. This chain's CDR3 is CASRLAVRRVSDTQYF. The DNA of the CDR3 is TGTGCAAGTCGCTTAGCGGTTCGGCGGGTTTCAGATACGCAGTATTTT.

The chain is built from TRBV27 and TRBJ2-5; TRBD1 aligns across 9 bases. The CDR3 has 15 residues. CDR1 and CDR2 from the germline V gene are MNHEY and SMNVEV (reference sequence). V shed 11 bases, J shed 3 bases, and the junction held 13 bases outside the gene matches. CDR3 DNA sequence: TGTGCCGGTATCGAGGACAGGGGACAAAAAGAGACCCAGTACTTC. Its translation is CAGIEDRGQKETQYF.

This clone occurred once. It differs at one base from a far larger clone, so likely a read error. The sample contains more than one DNA sequence encoding this CDR3. The chain carries TRBV7-9 and TRBJ1-1; 9 bases are a match to TRBD1. J lost 3 bases, V lost 5 bases, and 1 base had no gene match. Germline V gives CDR1 SEHNR, CDR2 FQNEAQ (reference sequence). The CDR3 consists of 13 residues. This chain's CDR3 is CASSRQGDTEAFF. CDR3 sequence (DNA): TGTGCCAGCAGCCGACAGGGGGACACTGAAGCTTTCTTT.

About this clone: This sample includes further DNA sequences coding for the same CDR3. The chain recombines TRBV7-2 with TRBJ2-1; D unclear. This CDR3 is 13 amino acids long. Germline loops: CDR1 SGHTA, CDR2 FQGNSA. The V end lost 1 base, the J end lost 9 bases, and 10 bases lay between the germline ends. The CDR3 protein is CASSLGGKGEQFF. CDR3 nucleotides: TGTGCCAGCAGCTTAGGGGGAAAAGGTGAGCAGTTCTTC.